The 24 T cell receptor beta chains presented below share a single source sample, sequenced in a study of blood T cell repertoires in COVID-19 (TCRdb year 2020). Libraries were built with the immunoSEQ multiplex PCR assay. TCRdb stores this immuneACCESS table with in-frame sequences only. Part of the clones is absent; in the studies checked, under half of the shortfall reflects unresolved V genes, and no reason is known for the rest. A total of 150,000 to 200,000 clones appear in this sample, about 78% of them only once. The ten most abundant clones make up roughly 8.8% of the sample. The sample consisted of peripheral blood. Receptor source: a woman in her 50s with active or convalescent COVID-19.

The chain couples TRBV7-9 to TRBJ1-1, with TRBD1 matching over 9 bases. There are 14 residues in the CDR3. Germline V gene sequence: CDR1 SEHNR, CDR2 FQNEAQ (reference sequence). Trimming at V came to 5 bases and at J to 1 base, leaving 2 bases not matched to a gene. The CDR3: CASSPQGANTEAFF. The CDR3 nucleotides are TGTGCCAGCAGCCCACAGGGGGCGAACACTGAAGCTTTCTTT.

This chain links TRBV28 with TRBJ1-5; a weak D match, TRBD1 (5 bases). With 3 bases removed from V and 6 bases from J, the gap between germline ends came to 9 bases. The CDR3 sequence is 13 residues long. Germline V gene lookup returns CDR1 MDHEN and CDR2 SYDVKM. The CDR3 DNA reads TGTGCCAGCAGTTTTGGGGGGACTCAGCCCCAGCATTTT. It specifies CASSFGGTQPQHF.

The chain is built from TRBV9 and TRBJ1-3, with a tentative D call TRBD1 (6 bases). The CDR3 is made up of 16 amino acids. V lost 6 bases, J lost 0 bases, and 16 bases lay in between. Germline V gene lookup returns CDR1 SGDLS and CDR2 YYNGEE. Written as DNA, the CDR3 is TGTGCCAGCAACACTCCAGCAGGGGCCTCTGGAAACACCATATATTTT. This gives the protein CASNTPAGASGNTIYF.

This chain links TRBV5-4 with TRBJ2-1, with TRBD2 matching over 8 bases. J gave up 0 bases and V 6 bases, and 14 bases lay outside the gene matches. Per germline, CDR1 SGHNT and CDR2 YYREEE (reference sequence). This CDR3 has 18 residues. The CDR3 protein is CASKRGTYLKHSYNEQFF. CDR3 DNA sequence: TGTGCCAGCAAGCGGGGGACTTATCTGAAACACTCCTACAATGAGCAGTTCTTC.

The genes are TRBV10-3 and TRBJ2-5, with a tentative D call TRBD1 (6 bases). CDR1 ENHRY and CDR2 SYGVKD come from the germline V gene. V shed 4 bases and J shed 5 bases, with 8 bases lying between them. CDR3 length: 12 amino acids. The CDR3 DNA is TGTGCCATCAGTGGGGGGCTTGAGACCCAGTACTTC. Protein: CAISGGLETQYF.

The chain combines TRBV7-2 with TRBJ1-4, with a tentative D call TRBD1 (5 bases). The CDR3 has 15 residues. Germline V gene lookup returns CDR1 SGHTA and CDR2 FQGNSA. The V and J ends lost 5 bases and 6 bases respectively, with 16 bases between them. In DNA form, the CDR3 reads TGTGCCAGCAGCGCCCATGGCAGGGACTATGAAAAACTGTTTTTT. This codes for CASSAHGRDYEKLFF.

The chain recombines TRBV29-1 with TRBJ2-1, with TRBD2 matching 10 bases. CDR3 length equals 12 residues. Per the germline V gene, CDR1 is SQVTM and CDR2 is ANQGSEA. Trimming at V came to 7 bases and at J to 7 bases, leaving 4 bases not matched to a gene. The CDR3 bases are TGCAGCGGGGGACTAGCGAGGAATGAGCAGTTCTTC. It specifies CSGGLARNEQFF.

The rearrangement joins TRBV7-2 to TRBJ2-7; tentatively, D is TRBD1 (6 bases). CDR3 size: 15 residues. CDR1 is SGHTA, CDR2 FQGNSA, per germline. V lost 5 bases and J 5 bases, leaving 19 bases between the germline ends. CDR3 DNA: TGTGCCAGCAGCCCAGCAGGACAGCACAGAGACGAGCAGTACTTC. Its translation is CASSPAGQHRDEQYF.

This clone was counted once. The J gene is TRBJ1-2, the V gene TRBV6-5; possibly TRBD1 for D (5 bases). This CDR3 is built from 13 residues. Trimming removed 5 bases from V and 7 bases from J, with 14 bases in between. Per the germline V gene, CDR1 is MNHEY and CDR2 is SVGAGI. The CDR3: CASSQLGGGGYTF. CDR3 nucleotide sequence: TGTGCCAGCAGTCAACTCGGGGGAGGTGGCTACACCTTC.

The V and J genes are TRBV27 and TRBJ2-5, with TRBD2 as a possible D gene (5 bases). V gave up 6 bases and J gave up 5 bases, with 16 bases separating them. CDR3 length equals 14 residues. Germline V gene data show CDR1 as MNHEY and CDR2 as SMNVEV (reference sequence). The CDR3, as DNA: TGTGCCAGCAGCCTAATAACTAGTGCGGAGACCCAGTACTTC. Encoded protein: CASSLITSAETQYF.

J is TRBJ2-5 and V is TRBV29-1, with D maybe TRBD2 (6 bases). Looked up from germline, CDR1 is SQVTM and CDR2 is ANQGSEA. This CDR3 has 13 amino acids. V shed 1 base and J shed 4 bases, with 10 bases lying between them. The CDR3 is CSVEGRDAETQYF. The CDR3 DNA is TGCAGCGTTGAAGGGCGGGACGCAGAGACCCAGTACTTC. Full variable domain (remainder filled in from reference TRBV29-1 and TRBJ2-5): SAVISQKPSRDICQRGTSLTIQCQVDSQVTMMFWYRQQPGQSLTLIATANQGSEATYESGFVIDKFPISRPNLTFSTLTVSNMSPEDSSIYLCSVEGRDAETQYFGPGTRLLVL.

The gene calls are TRBV2 and TRBJ1-1; possible D gene TRBD1, 5 bases. Germline V gives CDR1 SNHLY, CDR2 FYNNEI. With 3 bases removed from V and 1 base from J, the gap between germline ends came to 9 bases. The CDR3 covers 14 residues. CDR3 DNA sequence: TGTGCCAGCAGTGAGTGGGGCCGGAACACTGAAGCTTTCTTT. This gives the protein CASSEWGRNTEAFF.

CDR3 coding DNA: TGTGCCAGCAGCCAAGATATCGGACAGCTATATAATTCACCCCTCCACTTT. This translates into CASSQDIGQLYNSPLHF. J is TRBJ1-6 and V is TRBV4-2; possibly TRBD1 for D (6 bases). Trimming cost V 0 bases and J 4 bases, with 13 bases left between them. This CDR3 has 17 amino acids. Germline loops: CDR1 LGHNA, CDR2 YNFKEQ.

This clone was counted only a few times. In DNA form, the CDR3 reads TGTGCCAGCACCCTCGGCCCCGGGAAAGCTTTCTTT. Translation gives CASTLGPGKAFF. V gene TRBV25-1 combines with J gene TRBJ1-1; D gene unclear. The V end was cut by 7 bases, the J end by 9 bases, with 15 bases between. The CDR3 is 12 residues long. From germline, CDR1 is MGHDK and CDR2 SYGVNS.

This clone has only a few counts. This chain joins TRBV28 and TRBJ1-6; TRBD1 aligns across 9 bases. CDR3 size: 15 residues. V lost 4 bases to trimming and J lost 6 bases; unmatched junction nucleotides: 4. Germline V lookup: CDR1 MDHEN, CDR2 SYDVKM. The CDR3 nucleotides are TGTGCCAGCAGTTCACAACAGGGGGCTAATTCACCCCTCCACTTT. Translation: CASSSQQGANSPLHF.

The chain uses TRBV3-1 (or the pseudogene TRBV3-2) and TRBJ1-2; D unclear. V was cut by 1 base and J by 4 bases, with 13 bases left in between. The CDR3 has 15 amino acids. The germline gives CDR1 LGHDT, CDR2 YNNKEL (reference sequence). CDR3 nucleotides: TGTGCCAGCAGCCAAGGTGCTCCAGGATCCTATGGCTACACCTTC. Its protein product is CASSQGAPGSYGYTF.

The rearrangement uses TRBV10-3 and TRBJ1-2; 7 nucleotides agree with TRBD1. Germline V lookup: CDR1 ENHRY, CDR2 SYGVKD. The CDR3 has 15 amino acids. V shed 6 bases, J shed 0 bases, and the junction held 7 bases outside the gene matches. The CDR3 region is CAIRADRTSNYGYTF. For the CDR3, the DNA is TGTGCCATCAGGGCGGACAGGACATCTAACTATGGCTACACCTTC.

This clone was detected once. The chain employs TRBV13 and TRBJ2-1; TRBD2 matches at 7 bases. V trimming: 2 bases; J trimming: 4 bases; junction bases outside the gene matches: 8. The CDR3 consists of 16 residues. The germline V gene encodes CDR1 PRHDT and CDR2 FYEKMQ (reference sequence). CDR3 sequence reads: CASSLWEGSNYNEQFF. The CDR3 coding sequence is TGTGCCAGCAGCTTATGGGAGGGCTCGAATTACAATGAGCAGTTCTTC.

V is TRBV20-1 and J is TRBJ2-3; D is unclear. This CDR3 has 11 residues. The germline V and J ends were trimmed by 5 bases and 6 bases, with 9 bases remaining between them. Germline CDR1 DFQATT, CDR2 SNEGSKA (reference sequence). CDR3 DNA: TGCAGTGCTCTACCGCCGGATACGCAGTATTTT. It translates to CSALPPDTQYF.

The chain combines TRBV7-2 with TRBJ2-3, with 15 nucleotides matching TRBD2. CDR1 is SGHTA and CDR2 is FQGNSA in the germline V gene. V lost 4 bases and J lost 8; bases outside the gene matches: 4. There are 15 residues in the CDR3. The CDR3, as DNA: TGTGCCAGCAGCTCCGGACTAGCGGGAGGGGGTACGCAGTATTTT. Protein product: CASSSGLAGGGTQYF.

The chain employs TRBV7-2 and TRBJ1-2; 9 bases match TRBD1. The ends lost 5 bases at V and 5 bases at J; junction bases unmatched: 3. The germline V gene encodes CDR1 SGHTA and CDR2 FQGNSA. The CDR3 runs to 13 residues. The CDR3 here is CASSIGQGYGYTF. Here the CDR3 DNA reads TGTGCCAGCAGCATCGGACAGGGGTATGGCTACACCTTC.

The rearrangement links TRBV11-2 to TRBJ2-5; 12 bases map to TRBD2. The CDR3 length is 17 residues. Germline lookup yields CDR1 SGHAT and CDR2 FQNNGV. The J segment lost 1 base and the V segment lost 5 bases, leaving 8 bases of the junction unmatched. The CDR3, as DNA: TGTGCCAGCAGCCCCCCGACTAGCGGGGGCCTCCAAGAGACCCAGTACTTC. This encodes CASSPPTSGGLQETQYF.

This chain joins TRBV11-1 and TRBJ2-3, with 10 bases aligning to TRBD1. The CDR3 loop spans 16 amino acids. Germline CDR1 and CDR2: SGHAT and FQDESV (reference sequence). Germline trimming cut 4 bases from V and 8 bases from J; bases unmatched to any gene: 12. Here the CDR3 DNA reads TGTGCCAGCAGCTCCGCGGGACAGGGGATGAGGGGTACGCAGTATTTT. Its protein is CASSSAGQGMRGTQYF.

V usage is TRBV18 and J usage is TRBJ1-2; D perhaps matches TRBD1 (5 bases). CDR1 is KGHSH and CDR2 is LQKENI in the germline V gene. V was shortened by 3 bases and J by 6 bases, with 11 bases between the two germline ends. CDR3 length: 13 amino acids. CDR3 sequence reads: CASSPNTGDGYTF. DNA for the CDR3: TGTGCCAGCTCACCTAATACGGGGGATGGCTACACCTTC.